This entry lists 20 T cell receptor beta chains sequenced from one sample in a study of identical twins. Via MiXCR, TCRdb re-called the 5' RACE reads, giving one row per CDR3 protein. The sample lists hundreds of thousands of distinct CDR3 sequences, 24% seen once, with around 3% in the top ten. These records were also assigned to another study, of T cells expressing NK-cell markers.

The sample consisted of CD4+ T cells sorted from blood. The receptors shown here come from a young woman in good health.

This clonotype occurred many times. This chain uses TRBV4-3 with TRBJ2-6; D gene ambiguous. The germline V gene encodes CDR1 LGHNA and CDR2 YSLEER. CDR3 length: 14 residues. Deletions cut 6 bases from V and 0 bases from J, with 6 bases between. The CDR3 DNA is TGCGCCAGCAGTCGTAGCTCTGGGGCCAACGTCCTGACTTTC. This translates into CASSRSSGANVLTF.

This chain joins TRBV7-9 and TRBJ2-2, with 10 nucleotides matching TRBD2. The V segment lost 2 bases and the J segment 6 bases; nucleotides outside the gene matches: 3. The CDR3 runs to 15 residues. CDR1 is SEHNR and CDR2 is FQNEAQ in the germline V gene (reference sequence). The CDR3 DNA reads as TGTGCCAGCAGCTTACCTAGCGGGAGTGCCGGGGAGCTGTTTTTT. Amino acids: CASSLPSGSAGELFF.

The table lists this clonotype with a few counts. The chain joins TRBV18 to TRBJ1-1, with TRBD1 matching 7 bases. This CDR3 contains 14 residues. Germline V gene lookup returns CDR1 KGHSH and CDR2 LQKENI. Trimming removed 4 bases from V and 4 bases from J; junction bases left unmatched: 6. As DNA, the CDR3 is TGTGCCAGCTCACAGACAGGGACGATCACTGAAGCTTTCTTT. Translation: CASSQTGTITEAFF.

This clonotype was detected many times. J is TRBJ2-3 and V is TRBV6-1; 10 bases map to TRBD2. After removal of 2 bases from V and 7 bases from J, the junction contained 9 bases not matched to a gene. This CDR3 has 16 amino acids. Per the germline V gene, CDR1 is MNHNS and CDR2 is SASEGT. The CDR3 DNA reads TGTGCCAGCAGTGAACCGTCTAGCGGGAGATTCCATACGCAGTATTTT. Its protein is CASSEPSSGRFHTQYF.

This clonotype was recorded a few times. This rearrangement joins TRBV7-3 to TRBJ1-3, with D hard to call. V dropped 5 bases and J dropped 0 bases, with 8 bases sitting between them. There are 14 residues in the CDR3. Germline lookup yields CDR1 SGHTA and CDR2 FQGTGA. The CDR3 loop reads CASSLLSSGNTIYF. The DNA of the CDR3 is TGTGCCAGCAGCCTGCTGAGCTCTGGAAACACCATATATTTT.

This clonotype was detected a few times. J is TRBJ2-1 and V is TRBV29-1; D possibly corresponds to TRBD2 (6 bases). Between the trimmed V and J ends, which lost 0 bases and 8 bases, there was a span of 20 bases. Per germline, CDR1 SQVTM and CDR2 ANQGSEA. The CDR3 is made up of 16 amino acids. The CDR3 reads CSVEDRLRTTRDEQFF. The CDR3 DNA sequence: TGCAGCGTTGAAGATCGGTTACGGACTACCAGGGATGAGCAGTTCTTC.

The rearrangement links TRBV12-3 or TRBV12-4 to TRBJ1-1, with D possibly TRBD1 on 5 matching bases. This CDR3 has 16 residues. The ends were cut back, 5 bases at V and 0 bases at J, with 16 bases in the middle. The CDR3 spells CASSPPGRKLNTEAFF. CDR3 DNA: TGTGCCAGCAGTCCCCCGGGACGGAAGTTGAACACTGAAGCTTTCTTT.

This clonotype was seen only a few times. This chain joins TRBV10-3 and TRBJ1-2; D is perhaps TRBD1 (5 bases). Germline V gene lookup returns CDR1 ENHRY and CDR2 SYGVKD. The CDR3 sequence is 12 residues long. The V end was cut by 0 bases, the J end by 12 bases, with 11 bases between. CDR3 protein: CAISESAGTHTF. The DNA for the CDR3 is TGTGCCATCAGTGAGTCGGCAGGGACCCACACCTTC.

V usage is TRBV24-1 and J usage is TRBJ2-3; no definite D call. This CDR3 spans 12 amino acids. Trimming shortened V by 7 bases and J by 2 bases, and 6 bases separated the two germline ends. The germline CDR1 and CDR2 sequences are KGHDR and SFDVKD. For the CDR3, the DNA is TGTGCCACCAGGGGTACCACAGATACGCAGTATTTT. This encodes CATRGTTDTQYF.

The rearrangement uses TRBV20-1 and TRBJ2-1, with a tentative D call TRBD1 (5 bases). V was trimmed by 3 bases and J by 2 bases, leaving 8 bases between them. Looked up from germline, CDR1 is DFQATT and CDR2 is SNEGSKA (reference sequence). The CDR3 is made up of 13 amino acids. CDR3 sequence: CSASLDTYNEQFF. In DNA form, the CDR3 reads TGCAGTGCTAGCTTGGACACCTACAATGAGCAGTTCTTC.

This rearrangement joins TRBV20-1 to TRBJ2-1; D is undetermined. The CDR3 loop spans 13 amino acids. V was clipped by 4 bases and J by 8 bases, with 15 bases between them. The germline gives CDR1 DFQATT, CDR2 SNEGSKA (reference sequence). The CDR3 sequence is CSAMDLMYDEQFF. DNA of the CDR3: TGCAGTGCTATGGACCTAATGTATGATGAGCAGTTCTTC.

The V call is TRBV12-3 or TRBV12-4, the J call TRBJ1-1; 8 bases align to TRBD1. The CDR3 totals 16 residues. Trimming at V came to 4 bases and at J to 1 base, leaving 8 bases not matched to a gene. Written as DNA, the CDR3 is TGTGCCAGCAGTTCGACAGGGGCAAGTGCGAACACTGAAGCTTTCTTT. Its protein is CASSSTGASANTEAFF.

The chain uses TRBV6-5 and TRBJ1-1; TRBD1 might be the D (6 bases). Germline V gene lookup returns CDR1 MNHEY and CDR2 SVGAGI. The V end was cut by 2 bases, the J end by 5 bases, with 9 bases between. There are 13 residues in the CDR3. CDR3 residues: CASSYRGGTEAFF. Written as DNA, the CDR3 is TGTGCCAGCAGTTACAGGGGGGGTACTGAAGCTTTCTTT.

The chain combines TRBV7-9 with TRBJ1-1; possibly TRBD1 for D (6 bases). The CDR3 runs 15 residues. Germline CDR1 and CDR2: SEHNR and FQNEAQ (reference sequence). Trimming shortened V by 5 bases and J by 6 bases, and 19 bases separated the two germline ends. The CDR3: CASSRGRGGFAEAFF. CDR3 coding DNA: TGTGCCAGCAGCCGCGGCAGGGGAGGGTTCGCTGAAGCTTTCTTT.

This clonotype was observed a few times. The chain has TRBV7-8 and TRBJ2-1, with D perhaps TRBD2 (6 bases). There are 17 residues in the CDR3. Deletions cut 5 bases from V and 2 bases from J, with 19 bases between. The germline gives CDR1 SGHVS, CDR2 FQNEAQ. The CDR3 DNA is TGTGCCAGCAGCCTCGACGGCGGGGCCCAAGCCTACAATGAGCAGTTCTTC. Amino acids: CASSLDGGAQAYNEQFF. The variable domain in full, with the rest retrieved from reference TRBV7-8 and TRBJ2-1, is GAGVSQSPRYKVAKRGQDVALRCDPISGHVSLFWYQQALGQGPEFLTYFQNEAQLDKSGLPSDRFFAERPEGSVSTLKIQRTQQEDSAVYLCASSLDGGAQAYNEQFFGPGTRLTVL.

The V call is TRBV27, the J call TRBJ1-2; 8 positions agree with TRBD1. Per the germline V gene, CDR1 is MNHEY and CDR2 is SMNVEV (reference sequence). This CDR3 is built from 16 residues. V shed 6 bases, J shed 6 bases, and the junction held 15 bases outside the gene matches. The CDR3: CASSHGTGLVKHGYTF. The DNA for the CDR3 is TGTGCCAGCAGCCATGGGACAGGTCTAGTTAAGCATGGCTACACCTTC.

The rearrangement uses TRBV20-1 and TRBJ1-1, with 8 bases fitting TRBD1. The CDR3 is 14 residues long. CDR1 and CDR2 from the germline V gene are DFQATT and SNEGSKA (reference sequence). Trimming at V came to 6 bases and at J to 4 bases, leaving 10 bases not matched to a gene. CDR3 in DNA: TGCAGTGCAATTAGCGGGACAGGTTCCACTGAAGCTTTCTTT. It specifies CSAISGTGSTEAFF.

In this sample, this clonotype turned up a few times. The chain combines TRBV20-1 with TRBJ2-7, with 7 bases identical to TRBD2. Germline V CDR1 and CDR2: DFQATT, SNEGSKA (reference sequence). The CDR3 sequence is 13 residues long. J lost 6 bases, V lost 0 bases, and 5 bases had no gene match. CDR3 amino acids: CSARDLWEGEQYF. DNA for the CDR3: TGCAGTGCTAGAGATCTTTGGGAGGGCGAGCAGTACTTC.

This clonotype came up a few times. The rearrangement uses TRBV24-1 and TRBJ2-2; 7 nucleotides line up with TRBD1. After removal of 3 bases from V and 2 bases from J, the junction contained 2 bases not matched to a gene. The CDR3 totals 15 residues. Looked up from germline, CDR1 is KGHDR and CDR2 is SFDVKD. CDR3 sequence reads: CATSDHRGNTGELFF. The CDR3 DNA is TGTGCCACCAGTGATCACAGGGGTAACACCGGGGAGCTGTTTTTT.

This sequence joins TRBV7-2 and TRBJ2-2, with D hard to call. V was trimmed by 3 bases and J by 0 bases, leaving 8 bases between them. The CDR3 is made up of 15 amino acids. The germline gives CDR1 SGHTA, CDR2 FQGNSA. CDR3 sequence reads: CASSFVGPNTGELFF. The DNA for the CDR3 is TGTGCCAGCAGCTTTGTGGGCCCGAACACCGGGGAGCTGTTTTTT.